What follows describes a single T cell receptor beta chain. Its antigen is currently unknown. The ends lost 7 bases at V and 6 bases at J; junction bases unmatched: 16. The CDR3 consists of 17 residues. In germline, CDR1 is KGHDR, CDR2 SFDVKD. Every sample had a minimum of 6.5 million PBMCs isolated. The data derive from a study of blood T cells in healthy people across ages. Study findings and constraints: A roughly linear age-dependent decrease characterized TCR beta diversity per million T cells. Unknown donor CMV status possibly confounded expanded clonotype changes. Unsorted PBMCs prevented conclusive naive versus antigen-experienced comparison.

The use of a sample-barcoded 5' primer and a J-beta primer mix characterized a second PCR of roughly 6 to 11 cycles. TCRdb called the 5' RACE reads again in MiXCR, with one record for every CDR3 protein. The profile shows roughly 800,000 distinct CDR3 sequences, roughly 60% of them singletons. This TCR came from a man younger than 45 in good health. V gene TRBV24-1 combines with J gene TRBJ1-4; TRBD1 matches at 7 bases. The sequenced sample was blood. CDR3 nucleotide sequence: TGTGCCACCAGGACTGGAAACCGGGACAGCCGATATGAAAAACTGTTTTTT. Translating gives CATRTGNRDSRYEKLFF.